The rows below give T cell receptor beta chains drawn from one sample of a study of OX40 agonist ivuxolimab in advanced cancers. Method: immunoSEQ multiplex PCR; TCRdb's copy keeps in-frame clones and lacks some. The sample records tens of thousands of clones, roughly three quarters being singletons. The sequences come from CD4+ or CD8+ T cells sorted from blood, collected in a trial of the OX40 agonist ivuxolimab. The receptors originated from an adult with an advanced solid tumor such as melanoma, head and neck, liver or kidney cancer. Both conserved end residues are part of each CDR3. The order of the fields is CDR3 DNA, CDR3 protein, clone size, V gene, D gene, J gene. D genes are given only for firm matches. A row's size may be missing; if present it is once, few, many or a size class.

TGTGCCAGCAGTTTATCACAAGGCCGTCGGATCTACGAGCAGTACTTC CASSLSQGRRIYEQYF - TRBV27 - TRBJ2-7
TGTGCCAGCAGCGTTAGCGGGGCGGGGAATGAGCAGTTCTTC CASSVSGAGNEQFF few TRBV9 TRBD2 TRBJ2-1
TGTGCCAGCAGTCAAACCGGGACTTCCTACAATGAGCAGTTCTTC CASSQTGTSYNEQFF once TRBV7-6 - TRBJ2-1
TGTGCCAGCTCACCAAGGACAGGGCTGAACACCGGGGAGCTGTTTTTT CASSPRTGLNTGELFF - TRBV18 TRBD1 TRBJ2-2
TGCGCCAGCAGCTTGGCCGCGGTCTCCCAAGAGACCCAGTACTTC CASSLAAVSQETQYF - TRBV5-1 - TRBJ2-5
TGTGCCAGCAGAAAGCAGACCGGGGAGCTGTTTTTT CASRKQTGELFF - TRBV6-5 - TRBJ2-2
TGTGCCAGCAGCGTAGTTCAGGATTACGGCACCGGGGAGCTGTTTTTT CASSVVQDYGTGELFF - TRBV9 - TRBJ2-2
TGTGCCATCAGTGAGCGCGGCCGGGACAAGGGTGGTAATGAGCAGTTCTTC CAISERGRDKGGNEQFF - TRBV10-3 - TRBJ2-1
TGTGCCATCATGACATCACCAGGCACAGATACGCAGTATTTT CAIMTSPGTDTQYF - TRBV10-3 - TRBJ2-3
TGTGCCAGCAGCTTGAGCCTGAGAGGGGCTGAAGCTTTCTTT CASSLSLRGAEAFF once TRBV5-8 - TRBJ1-1
TGCAGCGCACGACCCCTCTATGGCTACACCTTC CSARPLYGYTF few TRBV29-1 - TRBJ1-2
TGCAGCGTTGTGGTGGGGCGGAGCACAGATACGCAGTATTTT CSVVVGRSTDTQYF - TRBV29-1 - TRBJ2-3
TGCGCCAGCAGCTTATCCTTTGGGACTGGAAACACCATATATTTT CASSLSFGTGNTIYF - TRBV5-1 - TRBJ1-3
TGTGCCAGCAGTGAGTTTGGGGGGTGGAATTCACCCCTCCACTTT CASSEFGGWNSPLHF few TRBV25-1 - TRBJ1-6
TGTGCCAGCAGCCTAACGGCAGGGGCGTACGAGCAGTACTTC CASSLTAGAYEQYF few TRBV7-9 - TRBJ2-7
TGTGCCAGCAGCTTACCAGGAATGAATGAGCAGTTCTTC CASSLPGMNEQFF - TRBV11-3 - TRBJ2-1
TGTGCCAGCAGCTCAACAGGGTGGTACGAGCAGTACTTC CASSSTGWYEQYF - TRBV11-2 - TRBJ2-7
TGTGCCAGCAGCTTTGGGGACAGTTACGAGCAGTACTTC CASSFGDSYEQYF few TRBV11-2 TRBD1 TRBJ2-7
TGTGCCAGCAGTCCTCATAAAAACTATGGCTACACCTTC CASSPHKNYGYTF - TRBV7-2 - TRBJ1-2
TGTGCCAGCAGCGTATCCCGGGAGGAGACCCAGTACTTC CASSVSREETQYF - TRBV9 - TRBJ2-5
TGTGCCAGCAGCTACTCGACAGGGTCCGGTGGCTACACCTTC CASSYSTGSGGYTF - TRBV5-4 TRBD1 TRBJ1-2
TGTGCCAGCAGTTATCAGGGGGCGCATATCTATGGCTACACCTTC CASSYQGAHIYGYTF - TRBV6-6 TRBD1 TRBJ1-2
TGTGCCAGTAGTATCTTTGGCCCGAGCTCTGGGGCCAACGTCCTGACTTTC CASSIFGPSSGANVLTF - TRBV19 - TRBJ2-6
TGTGCCACACAACGGGACAGGGGAACTGAAGCTTTCTTT CATQRDRGTEAFF few TRBV19 TRBD1 TRBJ1-1
TGTGCCAGCAGTCTACCGGGACAGGGGGCTGAGCAGTTCTTC CASSLPGQGAEQFF once TRBV6-1 TRBD1 TRBJ2-1
TGTGCCAGCAGCCGCCTGGGGGGCTGGGGCACAGATACGCAGTATTTT CASSRLGGWGTDTQYF - TRBV7-2 - TRBJ2-3
TGTGCCAGCAGTGAACCTGGAAACACTGAAGCTTTCTTT CASSEPGNTEAFF - TRBV6-1 - TRBJ1-1
TGCGCCAGCAGTACACCTAGCGGGGATGAGCAGTTCTTC CASSTPSGDEQFF - TRBV10-1 TRBD2 TRBJ2-1
TGTGCCAGCAGCGTGGCAGACTCTGGAAACACCATATATTTT CASSVADSGNTIYF few TRBV9 - TRBJ1-3
TGTGCCAGCAGCTTAGGGGCTAGCGGTGATCAAGAGACCCAGTACTTC CASSLGASGDQETQYF - TRBV11-3 TRBD2 TRBJ2-5
TGTGCCACGCACCTTCGGGCAACTAATGAAAAACTGTTTTTT CATHLRATNEKLFF - TRBV19 - TRBJ1-4
TGCGGCGGGGTGAGGGCTAACTATGGCTACACCTTC CGGVRANYGYTF - TRBV29-1 - TRBJ1-2
TGTGCCAGCAGCCGGGACAGGAGGGCAGATACGCAGTATTTT CASSRDRRADTQYF once TRBV27 TRBD1 TRBJ2-3
TGTGCCAGTAGTGGGGGGGACAGGGTGAATGAGCAGTTCTTC CASSGGDRVNEQFF - TRBV19 TRBD1 TRBJ2-1
TGTGCTACCCGCCTGGACAGGAGCACAGATACGCAGTATTTT CATRLDRSTDTQYF few TRBV19 TRBD1 TRBJ2-3
TGTGCCAGTAGTGACGATCAGCCCCAGCATTTT CASSDDQPQHF - TRBV19 - TRBJ1-5
TGTGCCAGCAGTGAAATAACAGGGGCTGGGCAGCCCCAGCATTTT CASSEITGAGQPQHF - TRBV6-1 TRBD1 TRBJ1-5
TGTGCCAGCTCGGCCGTCGGACAGGGCACTGGGGAGCTGTTTTTT CASSAVGQGTGELFF - TRBV18 TRBD1 TRBJ2-2
TGTGCCAGCAGTGAATCCGGTTGGGGGCCCGCCTCGACGTATGGCTACACCTTC CASSESGWGPASTYGYTF - TRBV25-1 - TRBJ1-2
TGTGCCAGCAGTTATAGCGGTAGGATCAGAAGCGGCTACACCTTC CASSYSGRIRSGYTF - TRBV6-5 - TRBJ1-2
TGTGCCAGCAGTTCCTCAGTCGGTGGAAACACCATATATTTT CASSSSVGGNTIYF few TRBV11-2 - TRBJ1-3
TGTGCCAGCAGCTTACGACCTACGATCGCAACAGATACGCAGTATTTT CASSLRPTIATDTQYF - TRBV7-2 - TRBJ2-3
TGTGCCAGCAGCTTAGTGTTGCGTGAGACCCAGTACTTC CASSLVLRETQYF - TRBV7-6 - TRBJ2-5
TGTGCCAGCAGTTCGAGACAGAACACCTTCTCTAGCACAGATACGCAGTATTTT CASSSRQNTFSSTDTQYF once TRBV27 - TRBJ2-3
TGTGCCAGCTGGTTCGAAAGGGGGCGCGGGCAGCCCCAGCATTTT CASWFERGRGQPQHF once TRBV6-5 TRBD1 TRBJ1-5
TGTGCCAGCAGTAATTCGCAGACCTCACGGACACCCCTCCACTTT CASSNSQTSRTPLHF - TRBV6-1 - TRBJ1-6
TGCGCCAGCAGATCAGGTTCTTATTCCCCTTTTAGCACCGGGGAGCTGTTTTTT CASRSGSYSPFSTGELFF - TRBV4-1 - TRBJ2-2
TGTGCCAGCAGCTTGCAAGCAGGGATCAGAGATACGCAGTATTTT CASSLQAGIRDTQYF - TRBV5-6 - TRBJ2-3
TGTGCCAGCATGAGGGCTAGATTCACAGATACGCAGTATTTT CASMRARFTDTQYF once TRBV6-1 - TRBJ2-3
TGTGCCAGCAGCTTAGAGACTAGCGGAGCCTACGAGCAGTACTTC CASSLETSGAYEQYF - TRBV7-2 TRBD2 TRBJ2-7